The 23 T cell receptor beta chains below all came from one sample that was sequenced in a study of blood T cell repertoires in COVID-19. Profiled with immunoSEQ multiplex PCR; TCRdb holds only in-frame clones, not every one. This sample has roughly 340,000 clones, with roughly nine tenths found just once. The sample consisted of PBMCs or T cells enriched from blood (not recorded which). Source of these receptors: a man between 18 and 35 years old who had recovered from COVID-19.

This clone was found a few times. The chain combines TRBV18 with TRBJ2-1; tentative D call: TRBD2 (5 bases). The CDR3 is 15 amino acids. Trimming took off 0 bases at V and 8 bases at J, with 14 bases between the two ends. In germline, CDR1 is KGHSH, CDR2 LQKENI. The CDR3 spells CASSPPMSSKHEQFF. The CDR3 nucleotides are TGTGCCAGCTCACCACCAATGTCTAGCAAACATGAGCAGTTCTTC.

The J gene is TRBJ2-3, the V gene TRBV5-6, with 9 bases aligning to TRBD2. The trim removed 1 base at V and 2 bases at J, leaving 5 bases unmatched. CDR1 SGHDT and CDR2 YYEEEE come from the germline V gene. The CDR3 runs 16 residues. CDR3 in amino acids: CASSLPTSGYTDTQYF. The DNA for the CDR3 is TGTGCCAGCAGCTTGCCGACTAGCGGATACACAGATACGCAGTATTTT.

The genes are TRBV19 and TRBJ2-2; D remains ambiguous. The length of the CDR3 is 13 residues. V was trimmed by 7 bases and J by 3 bases, leaving 9 bases between them. CDR1 is LNHDA and CDR2 is SQIVND in the germline V gene (reference sequence). The CDR3 DNA is TGTGCCAGTATCCCTCGTGACACCGGGGAGCTGTTTTTT. This gives the protein CASIPRDTGELFF.

This chain connects TRBV7-9 to TRBJ2-4; TRBD2 agrees at 8 bases. V lost 1 base to trimming and J lost 0 bases; unmatched junction nucleotides: 8. The germline V gene encodes CDR1 SEHNR and CDR2 FQNEAQ (reference sequence). This CDR3 comprises 18 residues. CDR3 in DNA: TGTGCCAGCAGCTTAGTAGGTAGCGGGGCCCTAGCCAAAAACATTCAGTACTTC. It translates to CASSLVGSGALAKNIQYF. Using reference TRBV7-9 and TRBJ2-4 for the parts outside the CDR3, the full variable domain is DTGVSQNPRHKITKRGQNVTFRCDPISEHNRLYWYRQTLGQGPEFLTYFQNEAQLEKSRLLSDRFSAERPKGSFSTLEIQRTEQGDSAMYLCASSLVGSGALAKNIQYFGAGTRLSVL.

J is TRBJ1-6 and V is TRBV7-2; D perhaps matches TRBD1 (5 bases). V dropped 5 bases and J dropped 11 bases, with 16 bases sitting between them. The CDR3 runs to 14 residues. CDR1 is SGHTA and CDR2 is FQGNSA in the germline V gene. This CDR3 is CASSQREGRAPLHF. Here the CDR3 DNA reads TGTGCCAGCAGCCAACGGGAGGGCAGGGCACCCCTCCACTTT.

The genes are TRBV10-2 and TRBJ2-1, with TRBD2 identical over 12 bases. This CDR3 contains 16 residues. J lost 7 bases, V lost 0 bases, and 4 bases had no gene match. CDR1 and CDR2 from the germline V gene are WSHSY and SAAADI. The CDR3 DNA follows: TGCGCCAGCAGTGAGTCGCCTAGCGGGGGGGCGAATGAGCAGTTCTTC. It yields the protein CASSESPSGGANEQFF.

The chain links TRBV20-1 to TRBJ2-5; D is perhaps TRBD1 (7 bases). Trimming removed 6 bases from V and 10 bases from J, with 12 bases in between. Germline CDR1 reads DFQATT; CDR2 reads SNEGSKA (reference sequence). The CDR3 contains 10 residues. The CDR3 loop reads CSAARGDQYF. CDR3 DNA: TGCAGTGCCGCCAGGGGGGACCAGTACTTC.

The CDR3 nucleotides are TGCGCCAGCAGCGACTTGCAAACCGGGGAGCTGTTTTTT. As protein: CASSDLQTGELFF. The chain has TRBV5-1 and TRBJ2-2; D unclear. With 4 bases removed from V and 5 bases from J, the gap between germline ends came to 9 bases. Germline V lookup: CDR1 SGHRS, CDR2 YFSETQ. The CDR3 sequence is 13 residues long. Supplemented by reference TRBV5-1 and TRBJ2-2, the full variable domain reads KAGVTQTPRYLIKTRGQQVTLSCSPISGHRSVSWYQQTPGQGLQFLFEYFSETQRNKGNFPGRFSGRQFSNSRSEMNVSTLELGDSALYLCASSDLQTGELFFGEGSRLTVL.

J is TRBJ2-2 and V is TRBV7-6; possible D gene TRBD1, 5 bases. Germline loops: CDR1 SGHVS, CDR2 FNYEAQ. This CDR3 has 15 residues. Between the trimmed V and J ends, which lost 0 bases and 5 bases, there was a span of 10 bases. The CDR3 sequence is CASSLAQGGTGELFF. In nucleotides, the CDR3 is TGTGCCAGCAGCTTAGCTCAGGGTGGGACCGGGGAGCTGTTTTTT.

This rearrangement joins TRBV28 to TRBJ2-1, with 9 bases fitting TRBD2. CDR3 length equals 15 residues. Trimming removed 3 bases from V and 7 bases from J; junction bases left unmatched: 7. Looked up from germline, CDR1 is MDHEN and CDR2 is SYDVKM. The CDR3 loop is CASSFRLADLNEQFF. Here the CDR3 DNA reads TGTGCCAGCAGTTTTAGACTAGCGGACCTAAATGAGCAGTTCTTC.

The J gene is TRBJ1-2, the V gene TRBV6-5; D is uncertain. The CDR3 runs 14 residues. V gave up 0 bases and J gave up 4 bases, with 9 bases separating them. CDR1 is MNHEY, CDR2 SVGAGI, per germline. This chain's CDR3 is CASSYSAASYGYTF. The CDR3 DNA is TGTGCCAGCAGTTACTCGGCGGCCTCCTATGGCTACACCTTC.

The chain links TRBV3-1 (or the pseudogene TRBV3-2) to TRBJ1-1; TRBD1 is a possible D gene (5 bases). Germline-derived CDR1 and CDR2 are LGHDT and YNNKEL (reference sequence). CDR3 length: 13 amino acids. V gave up 3 bases and J gave up 6 bases, with 11 bases separating them. The CDR3 coding sequence is TGTGCCAGCAGCCACCCCAGGGCTTCTGAAGCTTTCTTT. It yields the protein CASSHPRASEAFF.

V gene TRBV28 combines with J gene TRBJ1-1, with 7 positions matching TRBD1. The V segment lost 6 bases and the J segment 3 bases; nucleotides outside the gene matches: 10. Germline V CDR1 and CDR2: MDHEN, SYDVKM. The CDR3 consists of 15 residues. This CDR3 is CASSYGQEGYTEAFF. Here the CDR3 DNA reads TGTGCCAGCAGCTACGGACAGGAGGGGTACACTGAAGCTTTCTTT.

This sequence joins TRBV20-1 and TRBJ1-2; TRBD1 aligns across 7 bases. CDR1 DFQATT and CDR2 SNEGSKA come from the germline V gene (reference sequence). The CDR3 contains 12 residues. The junction had 3 bases not matched to a gene; V was cut back by 3 bases and J by 5 bases. The CDR3 loop is CSASFRGYGYTF. The CDR3 nucleotides are TGCAGTGCTAGTTTCAGGGGGTATGGCTACACCTTC.

The chain uses TRBV28 and TRBJ2-2; 7 bases align to TRBD2. V dropped 7 bases and J dropped 7; count of bases not matched to a gene: 6. The CDR3 contains 13 residues. Per germline, CDR1 MDHEN and CDR2 SYDVKM. CDR3 in amino acids: CASNSGGNGELFF. CDR3 DNA sequence: TGTGCCAGCAATTCGGGGGGAAACGGGGAGCTGTTTTTT.

V gene TRBV11-2 combines with J gene TRBJ2-6; 9 bases are a match to TRBD1. The trim removed 5 bases at V and 10 bases at J, leaving 3 bases unmatched. The CDR3 runs 13 residues. Germline-derived CDR1 and CDR2 are SGHAT and FQNNGV. The CDR3 DNA reads as TGTGCCAGCAGCACGGGACAGGGAAACGTCCTGACTTTC. Translated: CASSTGQGNVLTF.

This clone showed up just once. The chain carries TRBV19 and TRBJ2-7; TRBD1 matches 8 bases. From germline, CDR1 is LNHDA and CDR2 SQIVND (reference sequence). The CDR3 length is 15 residues. V gave up 7 bases and J gave up 1 base; unmatched junction bases: 9. The CDR3 region has the DNA TGTGCCAGTACCGTTGGACAGGGTGGGTCCTACGAGCAGTACTTC. This encodes CASTVGQGGSYEQYF.

The chain carries TRBV19 and TRBJ2-7; no definite D call. The ends were cut back, 1 base at V and 2 bases at J, with 9 bases in the middle. Germline V gene sequence: CDR1 LNHDA, CDR2 SQIVND (reference sequence). CDR3 length equals 14 residues. The CDR3 DNA follows: TGTGCCAGTAGTATAGGCGCCGTGACCTACGAGCAGTACTTC. Encoded protein: CASSIGAVTYEQYF.

The chain combines TRBV10-3 with TRBJ1-2, with D perhaps matching TRBD1 (5 bases). The CDR3 contains 13 residues. Germline assignment: CDR1 ENHRY and CDR2 SYGVKD. With 5 bases removed from V and 4 bases from J, the gap between germline ends came to 11 bases. The CDR3 protein is CAISQYQGYGYTF. The CDR3 bases are TGTGCCATCAGTCAGTATCAGGGCTATGGCTACACCTTC.

The gene calls are TRBV6-4 and TRBJ2-1; D remains unclear. V shed 5 bases and J shed 0 bases, with 11 bases lying between them. Germline V lookup: CDR1 MRHNA, CDR2 SNTAGT. The CDR3 length is 15 residues. This chain's CDR3 is CASSPRPGSYNEQFF. As DNA, the CDR3 is TGTGCCAGCAGTCCCCGCCCGGGCTCCTACAATGAGCAGTTCTTC.

The V gene is TRBV11-3, the J gene TRBJ2-4, with TRBD1 matching 11 bases. There are 16 residues in the CDR3. The junction had 8 bases not matched to a gene; V was cut back by 5 bases and J by 5 bases. From germline, CDR1 is SGHNT and CDR2 YENEEA. The CDR3 protein is CASSPGTGGGQNIQYF. CDR3 DNA sequence: TGTGCCAGCAGCCCGGGGACAGGGGGTGGCCAAAACATTCAGTACTTC.

This clone was detected once. Distinct nucleotide sequences in the sample also encode this CDR3. The rearrangement joins TRBV27 to TRBJ2-2; D possibly corresponds to TRBD2 (6 bases). Germline values: CDR1 MNHEY, CDR2 SMNVEV (reference sequence). The germline V and J ends were trimmed by 3 bases and 4 bases, with 6 bases remaining between them. The CDR3 has 13 amino acids. The CDR3 sequence: CASSFGGTGELFF. The CDR3 DNA follows: TGTGCCAGCAGTTTCGGGGGCACCGGGGAGCTGTTTTTT.

The chain has TRBV4-3 and TRBJ2-1, with a weak D call TRBD2 (6 bases). The CDR3 extends over 16 amino acids. The germline V gene encodes CDR1 LGHNA and CDR2 YSLEER. V was pared by 2 bases and J by 5 bases, with 16 bases between. CDR3 loop: CASSQLPGTPDNEQFF. The CDR3 nucleotides read TGCGCCAGCAGCCAACTTCCCGGGACTCCCGACAATGAGCAGTTCTTC.